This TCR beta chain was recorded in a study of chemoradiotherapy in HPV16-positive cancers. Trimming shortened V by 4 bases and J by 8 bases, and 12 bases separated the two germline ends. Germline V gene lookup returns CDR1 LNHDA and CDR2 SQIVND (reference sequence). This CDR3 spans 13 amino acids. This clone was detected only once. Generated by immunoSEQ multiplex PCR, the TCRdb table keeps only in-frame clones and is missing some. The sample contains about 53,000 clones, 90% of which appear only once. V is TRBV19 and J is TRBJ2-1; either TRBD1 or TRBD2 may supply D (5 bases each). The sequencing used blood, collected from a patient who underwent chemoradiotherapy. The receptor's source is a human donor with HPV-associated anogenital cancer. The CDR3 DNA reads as TGTGCCAGTAGTAGACAGAGGGGCGATGAGCAGTTCTTC. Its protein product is CASSRQRGDEQFF.